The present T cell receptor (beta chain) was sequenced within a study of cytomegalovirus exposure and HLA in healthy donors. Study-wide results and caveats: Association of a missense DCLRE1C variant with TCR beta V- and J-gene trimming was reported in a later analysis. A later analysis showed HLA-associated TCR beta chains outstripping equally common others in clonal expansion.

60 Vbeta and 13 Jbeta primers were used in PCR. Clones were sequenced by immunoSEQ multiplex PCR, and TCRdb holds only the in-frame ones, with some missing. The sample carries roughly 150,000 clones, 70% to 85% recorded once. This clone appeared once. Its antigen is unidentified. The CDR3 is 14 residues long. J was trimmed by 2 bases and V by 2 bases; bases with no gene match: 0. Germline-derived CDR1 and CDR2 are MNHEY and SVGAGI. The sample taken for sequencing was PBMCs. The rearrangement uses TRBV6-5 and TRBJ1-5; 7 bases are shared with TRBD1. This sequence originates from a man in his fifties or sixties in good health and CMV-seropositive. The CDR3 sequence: CASSYTGGNQPQHF. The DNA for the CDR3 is TGTGCCAGCAGTTACACAGGGGGCAATCAGCCCCAGCATTTT.